This T cell receptor (beta chain) was sequenced for a study of T-cell reconstitution after alpha-beta-depleted transplantation in children. Study-wide results and limits: Certain patients had high TCRbeta diversity at day 60, and it came from recipient T cells and thymic progenitors that survived. Several hundred expanded graft clones reportedly supplied alpha-beta T cells about two months after transplant. Fresh T-cell production supplied most of the T-cell counts and diversity seen one year after transplant.

Unique molecular identifiers were used in preparing the TCRbeta library. In TCRdb, the PCR reads were re-called with MiXCR into one record per CDR3 protein. The sample records about 250,000 distinct CDR3 sequences, 20% to 30% being singletons. This clonotype was detected a few times. Its specificity is not known. Germline V gene data show CDR1 as SQVTM and CDR2 as ANQGSEA. The ends lost 6 bases at V and 6 bases at J; junction bases unmatched: 10. The CDR3 sequence is 13 residues long. The source material was PBMCs, mostly from graft donor cells, sampled 360 days after TCRalphabeta/CD19-depleted stem cell transplant. This receptor was obtained from a female patient aged 2-10 years who had a stem cell transplant for congenital amegakaryocytic thrombocytopenia, so the T cells may come from the graft donor. This chain links TRBV29-1 with TRBJ2-7; 8 bases line up with TRBD1. DNA for the CDR3: TGCAGCGTAACGGGTTCAGGGGGCTTCGAGCAGTACTTC. This translates into CSVTGSGGFEQYF.